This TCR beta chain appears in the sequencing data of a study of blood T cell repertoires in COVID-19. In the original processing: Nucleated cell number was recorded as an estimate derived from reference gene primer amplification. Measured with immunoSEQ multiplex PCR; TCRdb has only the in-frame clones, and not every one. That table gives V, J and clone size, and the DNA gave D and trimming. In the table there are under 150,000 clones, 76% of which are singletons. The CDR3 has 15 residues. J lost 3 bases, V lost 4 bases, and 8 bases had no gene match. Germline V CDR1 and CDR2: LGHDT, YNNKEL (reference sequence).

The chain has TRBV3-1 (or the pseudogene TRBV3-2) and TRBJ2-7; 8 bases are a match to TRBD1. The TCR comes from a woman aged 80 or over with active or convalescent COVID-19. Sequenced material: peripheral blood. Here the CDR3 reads CASSRQDRVDYEQYF. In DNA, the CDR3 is TGTGCCAGCAGCCGGCAGGACAGGGTTGACTACGAGCAGTACTTC.